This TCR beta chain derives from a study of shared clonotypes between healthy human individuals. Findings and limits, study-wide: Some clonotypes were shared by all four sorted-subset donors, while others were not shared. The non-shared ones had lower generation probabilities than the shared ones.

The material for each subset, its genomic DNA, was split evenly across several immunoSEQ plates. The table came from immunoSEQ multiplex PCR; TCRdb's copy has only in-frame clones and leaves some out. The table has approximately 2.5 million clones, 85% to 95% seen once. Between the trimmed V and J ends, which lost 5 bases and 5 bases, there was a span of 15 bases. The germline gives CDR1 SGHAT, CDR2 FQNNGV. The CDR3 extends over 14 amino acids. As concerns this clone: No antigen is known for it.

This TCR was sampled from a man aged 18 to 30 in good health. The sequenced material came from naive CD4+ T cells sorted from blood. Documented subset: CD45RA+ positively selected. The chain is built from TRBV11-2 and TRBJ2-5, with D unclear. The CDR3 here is CASSGEWSRETQYF. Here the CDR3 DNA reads TGTGCCAGCAGCGGGGAATGGAGTAGGGAGACCCAGTACTTC.